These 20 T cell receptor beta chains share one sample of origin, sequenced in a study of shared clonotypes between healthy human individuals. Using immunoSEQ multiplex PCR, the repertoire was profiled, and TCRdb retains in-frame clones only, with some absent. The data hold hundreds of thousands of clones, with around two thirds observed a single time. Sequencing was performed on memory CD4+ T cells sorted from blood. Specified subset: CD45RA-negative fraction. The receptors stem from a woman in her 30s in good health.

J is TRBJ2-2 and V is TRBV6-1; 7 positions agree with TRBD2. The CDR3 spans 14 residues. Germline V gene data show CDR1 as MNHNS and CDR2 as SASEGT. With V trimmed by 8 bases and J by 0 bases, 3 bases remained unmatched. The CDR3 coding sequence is TGTGCCAGCCGACTAGCCCCGAACACCGGGGAGCTGTTTTTT. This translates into CASRLAPNTGELFF.

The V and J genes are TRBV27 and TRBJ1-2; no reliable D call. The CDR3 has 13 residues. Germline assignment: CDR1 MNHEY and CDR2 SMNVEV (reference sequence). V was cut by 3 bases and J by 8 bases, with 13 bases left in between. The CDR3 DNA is TGTGCCAGCAGTTTTTATCGGGATCGGGGCTACACCTTC. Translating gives CASSFYRDRGYTF.

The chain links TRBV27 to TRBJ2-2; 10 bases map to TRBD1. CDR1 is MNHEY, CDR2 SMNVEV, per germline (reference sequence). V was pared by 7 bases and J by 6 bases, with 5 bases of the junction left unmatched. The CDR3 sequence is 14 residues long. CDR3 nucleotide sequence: TGTGCCAGCAATAGGGACAGGGGAGCCGGGGAGCTGTTTTTT. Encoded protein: CASNRDRGAGELFF.

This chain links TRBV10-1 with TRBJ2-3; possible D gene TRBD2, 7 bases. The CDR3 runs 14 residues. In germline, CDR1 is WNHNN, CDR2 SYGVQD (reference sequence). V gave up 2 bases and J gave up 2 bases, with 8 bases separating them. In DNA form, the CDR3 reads TGCGCCAGCAGTGAGGCGGGGGCCACAGATACGCAGTATTTT. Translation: CASSEAGATDTQYF.

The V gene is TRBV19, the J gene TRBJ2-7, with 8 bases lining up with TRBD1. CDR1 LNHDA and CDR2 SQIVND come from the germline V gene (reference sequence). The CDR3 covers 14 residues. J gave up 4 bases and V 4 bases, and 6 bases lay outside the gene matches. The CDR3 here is CASSTRGQGYEQYF. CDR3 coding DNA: TGTGCCAGTAGTACCCGCGGACAGGGATACGAGCAGTACTTC.

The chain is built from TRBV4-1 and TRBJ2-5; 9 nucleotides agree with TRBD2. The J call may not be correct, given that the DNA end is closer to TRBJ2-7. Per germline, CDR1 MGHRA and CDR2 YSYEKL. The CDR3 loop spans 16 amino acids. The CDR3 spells CASSLNSGRDSYEQYF. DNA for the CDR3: TGCGCCAGCAGCCTAAATAGCGGGAGAGACTCCTACGAGCAGTACTTC.

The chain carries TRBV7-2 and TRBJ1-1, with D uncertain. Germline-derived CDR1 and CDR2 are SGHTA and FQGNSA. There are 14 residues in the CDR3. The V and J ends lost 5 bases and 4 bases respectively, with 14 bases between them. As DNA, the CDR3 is TGTGCCAGCAGCATGGGAGTTGGGAGCACTGAAGCTTTCTTT. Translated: CASSMGVGSTEAFF.

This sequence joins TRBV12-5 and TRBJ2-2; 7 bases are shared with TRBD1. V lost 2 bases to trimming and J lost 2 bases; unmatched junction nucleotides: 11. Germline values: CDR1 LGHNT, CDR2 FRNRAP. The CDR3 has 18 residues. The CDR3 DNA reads TGTGCTAGTGGTTTGATTCGACCGGGACAGCTAAACACCGGGGAGCTGTTTTTT. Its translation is CASGLIRPGQLNTGELFF.

The CDR3 DNA reads as TGCGCCAGCAGCCCTGGACTTGACCGAATCACAGATACGCAGTATTTT. Protein product: CASSPGLDRITDTQYF. This chain connects TRBV5-1 to TRBJ2-3; D possibly corresponds to TRBD2 (5 bases). The CDR3 runs 16 residues. Germline CDR1 SGHRS, CDR2 YFSETQ. The V end lost 4 bases, the J end lost 2 bases, and 17 bases lay between the germline ends.

In DNA form, the CDR3 reads TGTGCCAGCAGCTCACAGGGGGCAGGGACTGAAGCTTTCTTT. Translated, it gives CASSSQGAGTEAFF. The chain uses TRBV11-2 and TRBJ1-1, with 9 bases lining up with TRBD1. Germline V lookup: CDR1 SGHAT, CDR2 FQNNGV. This CDR3 region has 14 residues. V shed 4 bases, J shed 5 bases, and the junction held 5 bases outside the gene matches.

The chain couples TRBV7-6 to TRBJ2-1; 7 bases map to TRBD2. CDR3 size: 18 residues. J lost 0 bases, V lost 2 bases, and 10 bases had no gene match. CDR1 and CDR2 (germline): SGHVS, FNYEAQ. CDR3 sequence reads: CASSLLAWGTTSYNEQFF. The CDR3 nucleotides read TGTGCCAGCAGCTTACTTGCCTGGGGGACTACCTCCTACAATGAGCAGTTCTTC.

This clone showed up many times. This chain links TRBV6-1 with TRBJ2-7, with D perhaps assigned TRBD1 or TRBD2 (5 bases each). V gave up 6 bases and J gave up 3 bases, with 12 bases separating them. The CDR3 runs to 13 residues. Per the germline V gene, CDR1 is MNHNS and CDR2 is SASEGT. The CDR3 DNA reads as TGTGCCAGCAGCAGGGAGTTCGGCTACGAGCAGTACTTC. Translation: CASSREFGYEQYF.

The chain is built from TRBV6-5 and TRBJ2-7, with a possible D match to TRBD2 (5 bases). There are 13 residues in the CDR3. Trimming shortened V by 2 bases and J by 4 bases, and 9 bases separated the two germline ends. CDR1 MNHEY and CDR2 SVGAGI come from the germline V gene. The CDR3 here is CASSYEGEYEQYF. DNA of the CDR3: TGTGCCAGCAGTTACGAGGGCGAGTACGAGCAGTACTTC.

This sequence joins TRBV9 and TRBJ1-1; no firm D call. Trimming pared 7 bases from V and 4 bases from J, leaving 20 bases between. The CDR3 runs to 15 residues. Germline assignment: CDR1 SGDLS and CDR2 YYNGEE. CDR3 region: CASPTWPGSGTEAFF. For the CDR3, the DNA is TGTGCCAGCCCCACGTGGCCGGGGTCGGGCACTGAAGCTTTCTTT.

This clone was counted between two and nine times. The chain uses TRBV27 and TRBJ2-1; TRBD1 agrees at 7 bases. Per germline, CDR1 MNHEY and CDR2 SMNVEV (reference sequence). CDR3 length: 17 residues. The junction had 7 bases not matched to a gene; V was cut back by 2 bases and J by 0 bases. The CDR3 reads CASSLRGPPSSYNEQFF. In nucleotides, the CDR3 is TGTGCCAGCAGTTTAAGGGGGCCCCCGAGCTCCTACAATGAGCAGTTCTTC.

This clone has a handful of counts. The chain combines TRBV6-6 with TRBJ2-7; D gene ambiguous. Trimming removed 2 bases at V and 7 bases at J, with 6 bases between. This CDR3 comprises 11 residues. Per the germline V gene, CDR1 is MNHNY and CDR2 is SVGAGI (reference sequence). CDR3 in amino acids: CASSYGWEQYF. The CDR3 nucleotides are TGTGCCAGCAGTTACGGGTGGGAGCAGTACTTC.

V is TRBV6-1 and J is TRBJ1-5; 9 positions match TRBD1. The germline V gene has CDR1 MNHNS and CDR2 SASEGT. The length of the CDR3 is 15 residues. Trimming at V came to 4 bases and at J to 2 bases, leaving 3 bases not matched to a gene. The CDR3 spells CASSGQGVGNQPQHF. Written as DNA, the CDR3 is TGTGCCAGCAGTGGACAGGGGGTAGGCAATCAGCCCCAGCATTTT.

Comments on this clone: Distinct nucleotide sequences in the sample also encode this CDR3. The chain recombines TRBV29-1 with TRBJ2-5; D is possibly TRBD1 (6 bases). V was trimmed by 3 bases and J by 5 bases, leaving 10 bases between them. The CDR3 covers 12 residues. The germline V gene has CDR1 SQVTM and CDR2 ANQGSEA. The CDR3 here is CSVDRGRETQYF. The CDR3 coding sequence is TGCAGCGTTGACAGGGGTAGGGAGACCCAGTACTTC.

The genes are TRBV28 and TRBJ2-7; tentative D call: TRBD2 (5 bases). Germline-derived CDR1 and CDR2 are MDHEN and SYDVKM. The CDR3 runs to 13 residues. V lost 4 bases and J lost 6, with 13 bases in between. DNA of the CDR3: TGTGCCAGCAGTTCCGACCCGAGGGTCGAGCAGTACTTC. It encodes CASSSDPRVEQYF. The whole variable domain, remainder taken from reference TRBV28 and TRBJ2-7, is DVKVTQSSRYLVKRTGEKVFLECVQDMDHENMFWYRQDPGLGLRLIYFSYDVKMKEKGDIPEGYSVSREKKERFSLILESASTNQTSMYLCASSSDPRVEQYFGPGTRLTVT.

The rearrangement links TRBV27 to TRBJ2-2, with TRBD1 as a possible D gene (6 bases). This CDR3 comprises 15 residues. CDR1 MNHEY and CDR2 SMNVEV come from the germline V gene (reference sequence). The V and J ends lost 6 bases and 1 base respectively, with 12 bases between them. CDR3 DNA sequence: TGTGCCAGCAGCCGGACAGATCTGAACACCGGGGAGCTGTTTTTT. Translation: CASSRTDLNTGELFF.